A single sample gave rise to the 10 T cell receptor beta chains below, sequenced in a study of blood T cell repertoires in COVID-19. Profiled with immunoSEQ multiplex PCR; TCRdb holds only in-frame clones, not every one. The sample has 170,000 or so clones; 90% are singletons. Input material: peripheral blood. The receptor set was obtained from a man between 45 and 60 years old with acute or convalescent COVID-19.

V gene TRBV28 combines with J gene TRBJ2-3, with TRBD2 matching over 10 bases. This CDR3 has 20 residues. Germline CDR1 reads MDHEN; CDR2 reads SYDVKM. V shed 7 bases, J shed 3 bases, and the junction held 22 bases outside the gene matches. Here the CDR3 reads CASKPPGWASGGLATDTQYF. In nucleotides, the CDR3 is TGTGCCAGCAAGCCCCCGGGATGGGCTAGCGGGGGACTAGCGACAGATACGCAGTATTTT.

The rearrangement uses TRBV2 and TRBJ1-5; the D gene is possibly TRBD1 (5 bases). Germline V gene sequence: CDR1 SNHLY, CDR2 FYNNEI. The CDR3 sequence is 13 residues long. Trimming removed 7 bases from V and 7 bases from J, with 14 bases in between. This CDR3 reads CASKGLSGQPQHF. The CDR3 DNA sequence: TGTGCCAGCAAGGGGCTCAGCGGGCAGCCCCAGCATTTT.

This chain connects TRBV6-6 to TRBJ2-2, with D possibly TRBD2 on 6 matching bases. Trimming pared 10 bases from V and 5 bases from J, leaving 14 bases between. Germline V gene data show CDR1 as MNHNY and CDR2 as SVGAGI (reference sequence). The length of the CDR3 is 13 residues. CDR3 DNA: TGTGCCACCCAGACTAGGGAGACCGGGGAGCTGTTTTTT. Amino acids: CATQTRETGELFF.

The rearrangement joins TRBV28 to TRBJ2-1; TRBD2 matches at 7 bases. The CDR3 is 15 residues long. With V trimmed by 5 bases and J by 0 bases, 4 bases remained unmatched. Germline V CDR1 and CDR2: MDHEN, SYDVKM. The CDR3 protein is CASSSGELSYNEQFF. The CDR3, as DNA: TGTGCCAGCAGTAGCGGGGAACTCTCCTACAATGAGCAGTTCTTC.

The chain has TRBV27 and TRBJ1-1; D is uncertain. The germline gives CDR1 MNHEY, CDR2 SMNVEV (reference sequence). CDR3 length equals 16 residues. Trimming shortened V by 5 bases and J by 0 bases, and 16 bases separated the two germline ends. CDR3 nucleotides: TGTGCCAGCAGTGGGGTGTGGGGAGATATGAACACTGAAGCTTTCTTT. This codes for CASSGVWGDMNTEAFF.

V and J are TRBV7-3 and TRBJ2-1; possibly TRBD2 for D (6 bases). The V gene lost 2 bases and the J gene lost 11 bases, with 7 bases spanning the gap. Germline V gene sequence: CDR1 SGHTA, CDR2 FQGTGA. The CDR3 spans 11 residues. The CDR3 sequence: CASSLGLQQFF. The CDR3 DNA reads as TGTGCCAGCAGCTTAGGACTACAGCAGTTCTTC.

The rearrangement uses TRBV6-5 and TRBJ1-1; D might be TRBD1 (6 bases). The CDR3 runs 14 residues. V lost 7 bases and J 1 base, leaving 13 bases between the germline ends. Looked up from germline, CDR1 is MNHEY and CDR2 is SVGAGI. DNA for the CDR3: TGTGCCAGCATCAAACAGGGCGGGAACACTGAAGCTTTCTTT. Translated, it gives CASIKQGGNTEAFF.

The V and J genes are TRBV15 and TRBJ1-4, with D unresolved. CDR3 size: 13 residues. Per germline, CDR1 LNHNV and CDR2 YYDKDF (reference sequence). Trimming took 5 bases from V and 7 from J, leaving 11 bases between them. CDR3 bases: TGTGCCACCAGCCGGCCCCGAGGTGAAAAACTGTTTTTT. It encodes CATSRPRGEKLFF. Based on the CDR3 plus reference TRBV15 and TRBJ1-4, the full variable domain is DAMVIQNPRYQVTQFGKPVTLSCSQTLNHNVMYWYQQKSSQAPKLLFHYYDKDFNNEADTPDNFQSRRPNTSFCFLDIRSPGLGDTAMYLCATSRPRGEKLFFGSGTQLSVL.

J is TRBJ2-7 and V is TRBV5-6, with 9 bases that match TRBD1. Germline V gives CDR1 SGHDT, CDR2 YYEEEE. V gave up 3 bases and J gave up 6 bases; unmatched junction bases: 7. The CDR3 is made up of 14 amino acids. CDR3 nucleotides: TGTGCCAGCAGCTACGGGACAGGGCGGGTCGAGCAGTACGTC. Translating gives CASSYGTGRVEQYV.

The rearrangement links TRBV3-1 (or the pseudogene TRBV3-2) to TRBJ2-1; no clear D gene. The CDR3 is 11 residues long. In germline, CDR1 is LGHDT, CDR2 YNNKEL (reference sequence). Trimming took off 1 base at V and 7 bases at J, with 2 bases between the two ends. The CDR3 DNA follows: TGTGCCAGCAGCCAAGCTAATGAGCAGTTCTTC. Translation: CASSQANEQFF.